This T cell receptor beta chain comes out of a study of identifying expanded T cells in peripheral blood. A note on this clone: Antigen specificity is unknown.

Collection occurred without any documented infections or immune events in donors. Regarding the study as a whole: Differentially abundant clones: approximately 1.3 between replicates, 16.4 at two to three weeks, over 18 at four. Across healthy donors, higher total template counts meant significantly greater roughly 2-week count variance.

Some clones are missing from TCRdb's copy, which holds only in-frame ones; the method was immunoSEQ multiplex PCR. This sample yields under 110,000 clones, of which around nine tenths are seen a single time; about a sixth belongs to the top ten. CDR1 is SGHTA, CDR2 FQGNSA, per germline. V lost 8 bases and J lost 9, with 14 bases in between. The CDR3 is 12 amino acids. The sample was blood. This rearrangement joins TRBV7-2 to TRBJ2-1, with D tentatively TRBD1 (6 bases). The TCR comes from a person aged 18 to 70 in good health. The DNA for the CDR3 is TGTGCCAGCGGTCCGCAGGGGCCTGAGCAGTTCTTC. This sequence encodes CASGPQGPEQFF. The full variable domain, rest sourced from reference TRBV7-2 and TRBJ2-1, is GAGVSQSPSNKVTEKGKDVELRCDPISGHTALYWYRQSLGQGLEFLIYFQGNSAPDKSGLPSDRFSAERTGGSVSTLTIQRTQQEDSAVYLCASGPQGPEQFFGPGTRLTVL.